The present entry profiles one T cell receptor beta chain with its context. This entry belongs to a study of blood T cell repertoires in COVID-19. Repertoires were generated with immunoSEQ multiplex PCR, while TCRdb's copy carries only in-frame clones and drops some. The sample records some 300,000 clones, about 88% being singletons. The germline gives CDR1 MNHEY, CDR2 SVGAGI. The CDR3 has 14 residues. Trimming cost V 6 bases and J 4 bases, with 15 bases left between them. This rearrangement joins TRBV6-5 to TRBJ1-2; D is unclear. Material: peripheral blood. This TCR was sampled from a man aged 70-80 years with acute or convalescent COVID-19. The CDR3 is CASRSGGVTYGYTF. CDR3 sequence (DNA): TGTGCCAGCAGATCCGGCGGTGTGACCTATGGCTACACCTTC.